These T cell receptor beta chains were read from a single sample in a study of T cells in narcolepsy. Profiling relied on immunoSEQ multiplex PCR, and the TCRdb table lists in-frame clones only, not all of them. This table holds roughly 35,000 clones, less than 90% found once. Sequences were obtained from memory (CD45RA-) CD4+ T cells from blood. Receptors originate from a human donor in good health. Each CDR3 is given with its conserved first and last residue. D genes are given only for firm matches. Size values are once, few and many counts, or a class for expanded clones, and some rows have none.

J,D,V,size,DNA,CDR3
TRBJ2-7,.,TRBV6-5,.,TGTGCCAGCAGTTCCATAGGCTACGAGCAGTACTTC,CASSSIGYEQYF
TRBJ1-1,.,TRBV2,.,TGTGCCAGCAGGGGACGGCAGAACACTGAAGCTTTCTTT,CASRGRQNTEAFF
TRBJ2-1,.,TRBV5-1,.,TGCGCCAGCAGCTTGAGGCCTTTCGGTTTAGGTACGTTCAATGAGCAGTTCTTC,CASSLRPFGLGTFNEQFF
TRBJ2-3,.,TRBV18,few,TGTGCCAGCTCACCCCAGGGTGGGCGTTTAGATACGCAGTATTTT,CASSPQGGRLDTQYF
TRBJ2-5,.,TRBV7-9,.,TGTGCCAGCAGCGGGGGCATCCAAGAGACCCAGTACTTC,CASSGGIQETQYF
TRBJ1-2,.,TRBV5-1,once,TGCGCCAGCAGCTTGGCACCAGGGGTCTATGGCTACACCTTC,CASSLAPGVYGYTF
TRBJ2-1,.,TRBV19,.,TGTGCCAGTAGTACCGAGGGGGGGTCCCGCCTCTACAATGAGCAGTTCTTC,CASSTEGGSRLYNEQFF
TRBJ1-1,.,TRBV6-1,.,TGTGCCAGCAGTGTAGTATTGAACACTGAAGCTTTCTTT,CASSVVLNTEAFF
TRBJ2-5,.,TRBV27,.,TGTGCCAGCAGTCCGGGACACCAAGAGACCCAGTACTTC,CASSPGHQETQYF
TRBJ1-1,.,TRBV7-9,.,TGTGCCAGCAGCGCGGGACGGATGAACACTGAAGCTTTCTTT,CASSAGRMNTEAFF
TRBJ2-7,.,TRBV21-1,once,TGTGCCAGCACTACGACCAGCGTCTACGAGCAGTACTTC,CASTTTSVYEQYF
TRBJ2-6,.,TRBV6-4,.,TGTGCCAGCAGTGAGCAAGCGGCAGGGGCCAACGTCCTGACTTTC,CASSEQAAGANVLTF
TRBJ2-3,TRBD2,TRBV7-9,.,TGTGCCAGCAGCTTAGCGCGCCTAGCGGGACCCCCCCGGTCAGATACGCAGTATTTT,CASSLARLAGPPRSDTQYF
TRBJ2-7,.,TRBV4-3,.,TGCGCCAGCAGCCAATCAAACAGGGTTTCCTACGAGCAGTACTTC,CASSQSNRVSYEQYF
TRBJ2-2,.,TRBV4-3,.,TGCGCCAGCAGCCAAGTCTGGAACACCGGGGAGCTGTTTTTT,CASSQVWNTGELFF
TRBJ1-6,TRBD1,TRBV9,.,TGTGCCAGCAGCGCCACGACAGGGGTCGATTCACCCCTCCACTTT,CASSATTGVDSPLHF
TRBJ2-1,.,TRBV7-3,.,TGTGCCAGCAGCTTAACACTTGCCAATGAGCAGTTCTTC,CASSLTLANEQFF
TRBJ2-1,.,TRBV5-1,.,TGCGCCAGCAGGGAGGGAGTTGAGCAGTTCTTC,CASREGVEQFF
TRBJ2-1,TRBD2,TRBV7-8,.,TGTGCCAGCAGCCCGACTAGCTATGAGCAGTTCTTC,CASSPTSYEQFF
TRBJ1-1,TRBD1,TRBV6-5,few,TGTGCCAGCCGACGGACAGGGATGATGCCTGAAGCTTTCTTT,CASRRTGMMPEAFF
TRBJ1-6,.,TRBV7-2,once,TGTGCCAGCAGCTTAGATCCGGGTGGGAATTCACCCCTCCACTTT,CASSLDPGGNSPLHF
TRBJ2-5,.,TRBV29-1,.,TGCAGCGTAATCTACGGGGCCGGAGAGACCCAGTACTTC,CSVIYGAGETQYF
TRBJ2-6,.,TRBV5-1,.,TGCGCCAGCAGCTTGAGAGGGCCTTCTGCCAACGTCCTGACTTTC,CASSLRGPSANVLTF
TRBJ2-1,.,TRBV10-2,once,TGCGCCAGCAGTGGGGGCCGGGGGAGGTACAATGAGCAGTTCTTC,CASSGGRGRYNEQFF
TRBJ1-2,.,TRBV25-1,once,TGTGCCAGCAGTTCTATAGGGGGCTACACCTTC,CASSSIGGYTF
TRBJ2-3,.,TRBV7-9,.,TGTGCCAGCAGCCGCTCGGCGGGCCATACGCAGTATTTT,CASSRSAGHTQYF
TRBJ2-3,.,TRBV5-6,.,TGTGCCAGCAGCTTGCCAGCAGATACGCAGTATTTT,CASSLPADTQYF
TRBJ2-5,.,TRBV10-3,.,TGTGCCATCAGCTTTAAAGAGACCCAGTACTTC,CAISFKETQYF
TRBJ2-7,.,TRBV19,.,TGTGCCAGTACCGCCCCGAACTACGAGCAGTACTTC,CASTAPNYEQYF
TRBJ2-1,TRBD2,TRBV5-1,.,TGCGCCAGCAGCTCGCGGGGGTCGGAAGGTTACAATGAGCAGTTCTTC,CASSSRGSEGYNEQFF
TRBJ1-5,TRBD1,TRBV6-1,.,TGTGCCAGCAGTGAAATGGGACAGGGAAATCAGCCCCAGCATTTT,CASSEMGQGNQPQHF
TRBJ2-7,.,TRBV30,few,TGTGCCTGGAGTGTACGCGACCGTGGGGGGAGTAGAACCTACGAGCAGTACTTC,CAWSVRDRGGSRTYEQYF
TRBJ2-7,.,TRBV28,.,TGTGCCAGCAGTTTATCCCTGGGTACAGCCTACGAGCAGTACTTC,CASSLSLGTAYEQYF
TRBJ2-2,TRBD2,TRBV2,.,TGTGCCAGCAGTGGGACTAGCGGGGGTACCGGGGAGCTGTTTTTT,CASSGTSGGTGELFF
TRBJ2-5,.,TRBV6-6,.,TGTGCCAGCAGATGGACAGCCCTAGGGGACCAGTACTTC,CASRWTALGDQYF
TRBJ2-2,.,TRBV11-3,.,TGTGCCAGCAGCTCGACCCGGCTTTCGACCGGGGAGCTGTTTTTT,CASSSTRLSTGELFF
TRBJ2-2,.,TRBV7-2,.,TGTGCCAGCCGGGGTGTGGCCACCGGGGAGCTGTTTTTT,CASRGVATGELFF
TRBJ2-5,.,TRBV29-1,.,TGCAGCGTTGCTCTCGGGGCGGGCGTGGAGACCCAGTACTTC,CSVALGAGVETQYF
TRBJ2-1,TRBD2,TRBV9,.,TGTGCCAGCAGCGTAGGGCCCGGGGGGGGCGGGTCCTACAATGAGCAGTTCTTC,CASSVGPGGGGSYNEQFF
TRBJ1-4,.,TRBV28,.,TGTGCCACTCGGGGAGGCGGGAATGAAAAACTGTTTTTT,CATRGGGNEKLFF